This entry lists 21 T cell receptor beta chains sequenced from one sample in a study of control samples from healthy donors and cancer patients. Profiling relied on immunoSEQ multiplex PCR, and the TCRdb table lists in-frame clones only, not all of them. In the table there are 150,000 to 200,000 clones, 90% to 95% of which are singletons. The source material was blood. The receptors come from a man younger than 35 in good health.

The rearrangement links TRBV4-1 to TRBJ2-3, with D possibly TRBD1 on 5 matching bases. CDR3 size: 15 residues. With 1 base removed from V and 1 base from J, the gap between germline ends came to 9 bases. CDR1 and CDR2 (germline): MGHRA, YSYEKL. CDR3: CASSQGTRGTDTQYF. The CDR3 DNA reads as TGCGCCAGCAGCCAAGGGACACGGGGCACAGATACGCAGTATTTT.

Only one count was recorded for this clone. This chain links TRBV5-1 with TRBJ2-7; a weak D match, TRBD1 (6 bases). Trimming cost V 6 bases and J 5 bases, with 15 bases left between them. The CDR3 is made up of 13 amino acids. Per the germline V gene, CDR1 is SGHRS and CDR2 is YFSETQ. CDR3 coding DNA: TGCGCCAGCACGGGACAAGGGCCCCACGAGCAGTACTTC. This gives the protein CASTGQGPHEQYF.

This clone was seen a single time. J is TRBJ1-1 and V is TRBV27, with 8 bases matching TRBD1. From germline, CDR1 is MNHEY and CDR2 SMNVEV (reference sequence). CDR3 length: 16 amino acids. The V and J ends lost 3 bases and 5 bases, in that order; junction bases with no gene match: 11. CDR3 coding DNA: TGTGCCAGCAGTTTCCTCTCCGACAGGGGAAGGACTGAAGCTTTCTTT. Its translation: CASSFLSDRGRTEAFF.

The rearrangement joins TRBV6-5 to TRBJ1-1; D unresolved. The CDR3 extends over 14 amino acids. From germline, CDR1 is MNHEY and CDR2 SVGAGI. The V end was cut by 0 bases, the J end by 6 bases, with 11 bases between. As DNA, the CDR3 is TGTGCCAGCAGTTACTCTGGCAGTTCCTCTGAAGCTTTCTTT. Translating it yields CASSYSGSSSEAFF.

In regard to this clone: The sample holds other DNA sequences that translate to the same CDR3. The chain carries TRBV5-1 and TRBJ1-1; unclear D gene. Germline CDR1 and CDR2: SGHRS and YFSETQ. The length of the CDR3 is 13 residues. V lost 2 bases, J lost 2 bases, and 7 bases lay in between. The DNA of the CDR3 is TGCGCCAGCAGCTTTACGGGTAACACTGAAGCTTTCTTT. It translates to CASSFTGNTEAFF.

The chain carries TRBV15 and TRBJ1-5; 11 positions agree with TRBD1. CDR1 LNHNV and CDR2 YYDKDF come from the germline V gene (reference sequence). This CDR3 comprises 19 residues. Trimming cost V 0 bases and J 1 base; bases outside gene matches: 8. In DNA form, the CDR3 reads TGTGCCACCAGCAGAGAGGACAGGGGGCTAATGGGGAGCAATCAGCCCCAGCATTTT. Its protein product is CATSREDRGLMGSNQPQHF. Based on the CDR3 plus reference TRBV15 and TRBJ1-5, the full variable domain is DAMVIQNPRYQVTQFGKPVTLSCSQTLNHNVMYWYQQKSSQAPKLLFHYYDKDFNNEADTPDNFQSRRPNTSFCFLDIRSPGLGDTAMYLCATSREDRGLMGSNQPQHFGDGTRLSIL.

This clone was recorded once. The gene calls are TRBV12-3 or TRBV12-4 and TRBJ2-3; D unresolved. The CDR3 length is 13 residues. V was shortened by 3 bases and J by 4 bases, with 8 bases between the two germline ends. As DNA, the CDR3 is TGTGCCAGCAGTTTGATTTCCCCAGATACGCAGTATTTT. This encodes CASSLISPDTQYF.

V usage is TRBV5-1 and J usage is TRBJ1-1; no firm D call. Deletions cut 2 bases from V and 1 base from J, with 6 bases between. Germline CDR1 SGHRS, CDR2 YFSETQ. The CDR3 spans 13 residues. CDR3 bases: TGCGCCAGCAGCTTTTCAGGGAACACTGAAGCTTTCTTT. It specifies CASSFSGNTEAFF.

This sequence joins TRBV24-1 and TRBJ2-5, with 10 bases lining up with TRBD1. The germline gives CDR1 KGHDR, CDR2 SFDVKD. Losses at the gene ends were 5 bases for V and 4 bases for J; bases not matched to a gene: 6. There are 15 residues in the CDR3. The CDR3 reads CATSAATGGGETQYF. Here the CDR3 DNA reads TGTGCCACCAGTGCAGCGACAGGGGGCGGAGAGACCCAGTACTTC.

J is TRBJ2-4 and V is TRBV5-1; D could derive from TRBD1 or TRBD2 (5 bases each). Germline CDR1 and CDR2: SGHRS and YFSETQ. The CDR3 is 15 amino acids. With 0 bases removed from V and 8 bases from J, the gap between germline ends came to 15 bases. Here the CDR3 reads CASSLGLGAVDIQYF. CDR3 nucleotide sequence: TGCGCCAGCAGCTTGGGTCTCGGGGCGGTGGACATTCAGTACTTC.

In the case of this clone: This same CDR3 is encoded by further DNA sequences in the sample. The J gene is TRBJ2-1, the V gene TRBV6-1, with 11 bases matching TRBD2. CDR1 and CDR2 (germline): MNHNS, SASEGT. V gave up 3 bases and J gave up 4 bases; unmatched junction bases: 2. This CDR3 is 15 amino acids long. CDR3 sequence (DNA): TGTGCCAGCAGTGATTTAGCGGGGGGGTACAATGAGCAGTTCTTC. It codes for CASSDLAGGYNEQFF.

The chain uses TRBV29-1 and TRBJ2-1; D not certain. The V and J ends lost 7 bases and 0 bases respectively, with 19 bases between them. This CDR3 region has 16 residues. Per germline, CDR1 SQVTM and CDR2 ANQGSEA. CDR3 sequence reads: CSALRSVLSSYNEQFF. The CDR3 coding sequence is TGCAGCGCCCTCCGGTCGGTGCTGAGCTCCTACAATGAGCAGTTCTTC.

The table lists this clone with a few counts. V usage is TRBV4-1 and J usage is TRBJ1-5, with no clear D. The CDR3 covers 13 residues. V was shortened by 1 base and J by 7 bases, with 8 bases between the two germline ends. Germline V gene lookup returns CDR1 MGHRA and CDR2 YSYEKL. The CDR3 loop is CASSQAEVQPQHF. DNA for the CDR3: TGCGCCAGCAGCCAAGCTGAGGTCCAGCCCCAGCATTTT.

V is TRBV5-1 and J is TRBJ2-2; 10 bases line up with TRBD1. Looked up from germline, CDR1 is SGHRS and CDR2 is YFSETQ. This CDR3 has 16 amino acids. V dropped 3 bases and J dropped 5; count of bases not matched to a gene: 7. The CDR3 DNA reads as TGCGCCAGCAGCTGGGGGACAGGGGTATTGACCGGGGAGCTGTTTTTT. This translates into CASSWGTGVLTGELFF.

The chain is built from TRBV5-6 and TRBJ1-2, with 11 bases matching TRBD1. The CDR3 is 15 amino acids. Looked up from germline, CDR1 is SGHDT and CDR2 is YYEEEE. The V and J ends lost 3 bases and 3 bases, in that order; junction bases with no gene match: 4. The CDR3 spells CASSYPGQGDYGYTF. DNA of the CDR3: TGTGCCAGCAGCTATCCGGGACAGGGGGACTATGGCTACACCTTC.

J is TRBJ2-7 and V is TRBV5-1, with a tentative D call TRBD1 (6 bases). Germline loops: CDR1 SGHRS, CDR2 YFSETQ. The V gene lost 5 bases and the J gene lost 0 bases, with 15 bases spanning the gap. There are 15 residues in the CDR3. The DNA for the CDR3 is TGCGCCAGCAGTCCCACACAGGGATACTCCTACGAGCAGTACTTC. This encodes CASSPTQGYSYEQYF.

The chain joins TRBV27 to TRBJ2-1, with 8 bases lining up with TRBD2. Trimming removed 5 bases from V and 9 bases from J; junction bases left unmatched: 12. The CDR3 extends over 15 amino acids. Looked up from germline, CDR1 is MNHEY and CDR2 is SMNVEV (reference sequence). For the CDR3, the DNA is TGTGCCAGCAGTCAACCGGGACTAGTGGGTGGTGAGCAGTTCTTC. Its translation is CASSQPGLVGGEQFF.

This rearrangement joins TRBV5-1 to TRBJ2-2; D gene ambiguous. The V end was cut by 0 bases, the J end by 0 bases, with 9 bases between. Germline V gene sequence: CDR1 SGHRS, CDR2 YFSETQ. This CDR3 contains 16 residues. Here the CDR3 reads CASSLGVNSNTGELFF. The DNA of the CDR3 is TGCGCCAGCAGCTTGGGTGTAAACTCGAACACCGGGGAGCTGTTTTTT.

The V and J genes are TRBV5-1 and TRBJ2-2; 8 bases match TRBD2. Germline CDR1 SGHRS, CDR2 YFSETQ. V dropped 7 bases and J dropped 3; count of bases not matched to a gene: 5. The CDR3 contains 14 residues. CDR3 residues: CASQAGGYTGELFF. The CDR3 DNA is TGCGCCAGCCAGGCGGGGGGTTACACCGGGGAGCTGTTTTTT.

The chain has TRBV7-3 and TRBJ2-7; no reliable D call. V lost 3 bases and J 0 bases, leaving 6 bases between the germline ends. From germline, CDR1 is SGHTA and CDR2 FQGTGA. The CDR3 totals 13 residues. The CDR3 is CASSFLSSYEQYF. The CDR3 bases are TGTGCCAGCAGCTTCTTAAGCTCCTACGAGCAGTACTTC. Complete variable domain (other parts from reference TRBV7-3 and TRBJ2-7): GAGVSQTPSNKVTEKGKYVELRCDPISGHTALYWYRQSLGQGPEFLIYFQGTGAADDSGLPNDRFFAVRPEGSVSTLKIQRTERGDSAVYLCASSFLSSYEQYFGPGTRLTVT.

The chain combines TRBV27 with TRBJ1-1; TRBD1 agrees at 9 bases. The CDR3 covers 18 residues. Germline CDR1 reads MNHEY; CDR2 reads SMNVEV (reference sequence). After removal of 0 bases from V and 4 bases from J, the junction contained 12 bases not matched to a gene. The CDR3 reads CASSLSGGTGRVSTEAFF. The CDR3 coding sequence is TGTGCCAGCAGTTTATCGGGGGGGACAGGGAGGGTGAGCACTGAAGCTTTCTTT.